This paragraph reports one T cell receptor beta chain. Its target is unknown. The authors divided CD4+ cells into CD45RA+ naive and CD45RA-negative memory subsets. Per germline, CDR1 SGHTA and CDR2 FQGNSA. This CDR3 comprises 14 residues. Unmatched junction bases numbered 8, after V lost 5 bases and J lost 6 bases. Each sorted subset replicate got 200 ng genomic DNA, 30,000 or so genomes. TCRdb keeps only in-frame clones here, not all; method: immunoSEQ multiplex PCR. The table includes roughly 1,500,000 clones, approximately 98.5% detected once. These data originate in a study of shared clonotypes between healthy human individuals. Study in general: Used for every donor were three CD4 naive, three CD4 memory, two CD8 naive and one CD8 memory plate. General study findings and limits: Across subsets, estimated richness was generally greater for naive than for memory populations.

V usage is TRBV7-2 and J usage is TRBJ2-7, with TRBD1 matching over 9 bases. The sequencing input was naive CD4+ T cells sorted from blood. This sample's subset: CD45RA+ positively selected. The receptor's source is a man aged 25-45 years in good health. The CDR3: CASSTRRTGVEQYF. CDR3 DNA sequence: TGTGCCAGCAGCACCCGTCGGACAGGGGTCGAGCAGTACTTC.